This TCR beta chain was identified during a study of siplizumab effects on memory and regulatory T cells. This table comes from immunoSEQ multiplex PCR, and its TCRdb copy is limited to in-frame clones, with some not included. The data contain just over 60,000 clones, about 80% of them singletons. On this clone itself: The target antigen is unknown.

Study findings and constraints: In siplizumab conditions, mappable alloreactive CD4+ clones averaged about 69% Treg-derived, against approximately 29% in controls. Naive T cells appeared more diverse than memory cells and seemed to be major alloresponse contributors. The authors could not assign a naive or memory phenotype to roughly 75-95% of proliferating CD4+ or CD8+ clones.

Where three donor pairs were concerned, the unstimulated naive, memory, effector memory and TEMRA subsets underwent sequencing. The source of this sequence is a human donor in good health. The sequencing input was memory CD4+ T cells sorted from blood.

CDR3 region: CSASSGLNSPLHF. The CDR3 DNA sequence: TGCAGTGCTTCGTCGGGGCTCAATTCACCCCTCCACTTT. The chain employs TRBV29-1 and TRBJ1-6, with D possibly matching TRBD1 (5 bases). The germline V gene has CDR1 SQVTM and CDR2 ANQGSEA. The CDR3 is 13 residues long.